The sequence of this T cell receptor (beta chain) was determined in a study of OX40 agonist ivuxolimab in advanced cancers. Looking at the study overall: With ivuxolimab, an agonistic anti-OX40 (CD134) antibody, patients were treated. People in dose escalation had one of these cancers: hepatocellular carcinoma, melanoma, renal cell or head and neck cancer. Study-level results: Clonal expansion from baseline to week 6 occurred in both CD4+ and CD8+ T cells.

This table comes from immunoSEQ multiplex PCR, and its TCRdb copy is limited to in-frame clones, with some not included. This sample has 100,000 to 110,000 clones; around 93% occur once, and the top ten carry approximately 0.58%. Concerning this clone itself: The target antigen is unknown.

Trimming pared 7 bases from V and 5 bases from J, leaving 21 bases between. This CDR3 comprises 16 residues. Looked up from germline, CDR1 is MNHEY and CDR2 is SMNVEV (reference sequence). The TCR was taken from an adult with an advanced solid tumor such as melanoma, head and neck, liver or kidney cancer. The sample in question was CD4+ or CD8+ T cells sorted from blood, obtained in a trial of the OX40 agonist ivuxolimab. J is TRBJ1-5 and V is TRBV27; a possible D gene is TRBD1 (6 bases). The CDR3 DNA reads TGTGCCAGCATGATCAGGGGCTCCCCAGGGTATCAGCCCCAGCATTTT. Translating it yields CASMIRGSPGYQPQHF.